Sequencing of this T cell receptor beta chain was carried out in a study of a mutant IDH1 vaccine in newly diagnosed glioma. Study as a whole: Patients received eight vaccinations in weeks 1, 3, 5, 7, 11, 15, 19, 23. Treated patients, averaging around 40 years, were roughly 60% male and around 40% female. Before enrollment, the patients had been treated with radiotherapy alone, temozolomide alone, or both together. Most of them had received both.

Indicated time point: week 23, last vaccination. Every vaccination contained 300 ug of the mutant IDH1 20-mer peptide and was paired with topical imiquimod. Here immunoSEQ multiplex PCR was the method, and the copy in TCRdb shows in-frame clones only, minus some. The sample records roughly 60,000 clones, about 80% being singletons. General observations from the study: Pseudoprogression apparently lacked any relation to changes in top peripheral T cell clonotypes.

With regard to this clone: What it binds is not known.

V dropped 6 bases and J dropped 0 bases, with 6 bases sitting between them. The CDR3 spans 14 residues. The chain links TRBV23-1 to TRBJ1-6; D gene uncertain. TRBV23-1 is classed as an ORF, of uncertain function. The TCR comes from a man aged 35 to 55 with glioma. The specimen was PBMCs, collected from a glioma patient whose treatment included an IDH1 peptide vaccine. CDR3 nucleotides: TGCGCCAGCAGGTCTAGCTCCTATAATTCACCCCTCCACTTT. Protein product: CASRSSSYNSPLHF.